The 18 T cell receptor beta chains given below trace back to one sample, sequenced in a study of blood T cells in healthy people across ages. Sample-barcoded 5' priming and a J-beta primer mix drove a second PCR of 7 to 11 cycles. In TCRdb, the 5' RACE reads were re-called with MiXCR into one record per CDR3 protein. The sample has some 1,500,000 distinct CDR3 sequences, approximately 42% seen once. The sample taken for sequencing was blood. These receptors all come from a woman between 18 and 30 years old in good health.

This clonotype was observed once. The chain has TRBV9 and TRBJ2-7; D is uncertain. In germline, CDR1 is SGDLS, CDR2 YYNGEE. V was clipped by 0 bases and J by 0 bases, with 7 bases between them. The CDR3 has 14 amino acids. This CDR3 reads CASSVGSVSYEQYF. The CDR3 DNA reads TGTGCCAGCAGCGTAGGGTCAGTCTCCTACGAGCAGTACTTC.

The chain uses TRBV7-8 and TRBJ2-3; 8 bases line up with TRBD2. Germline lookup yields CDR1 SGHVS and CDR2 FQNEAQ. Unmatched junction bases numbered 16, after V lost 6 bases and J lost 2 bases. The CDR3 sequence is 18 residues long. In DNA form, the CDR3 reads TGTGCCAGCAGTTTCGTTAGGGCTAGCGGGTCTTACACAGATACGCAGTATTTT. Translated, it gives CASSFVRASGSYTDTQYF.

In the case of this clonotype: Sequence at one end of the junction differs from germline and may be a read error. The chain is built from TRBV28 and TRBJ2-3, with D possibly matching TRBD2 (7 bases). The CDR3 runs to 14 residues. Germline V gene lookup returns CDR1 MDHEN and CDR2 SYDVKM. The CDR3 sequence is CASGFRGGRDTQYF. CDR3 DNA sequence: TGTGCCAGCGGTTTTAGGGGGGGAAGAGATACGCAGTATTTT.

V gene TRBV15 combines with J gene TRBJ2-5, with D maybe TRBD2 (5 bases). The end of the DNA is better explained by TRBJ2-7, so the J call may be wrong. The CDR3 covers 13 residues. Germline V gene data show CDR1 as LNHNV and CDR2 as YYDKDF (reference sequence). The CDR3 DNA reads TGTGCCACCAGCGATACGGGGTACTACGAGCAGTACTTC. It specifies CATSDTGYYEQYF.

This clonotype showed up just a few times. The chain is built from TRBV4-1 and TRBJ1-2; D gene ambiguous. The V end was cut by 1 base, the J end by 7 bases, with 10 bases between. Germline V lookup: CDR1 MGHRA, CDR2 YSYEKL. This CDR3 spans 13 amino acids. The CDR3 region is CASSQAGLVGYTF. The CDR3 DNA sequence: TGCGCCAGCAGCCAAGCGGGTTTGGTTGGCTACACCTTC.

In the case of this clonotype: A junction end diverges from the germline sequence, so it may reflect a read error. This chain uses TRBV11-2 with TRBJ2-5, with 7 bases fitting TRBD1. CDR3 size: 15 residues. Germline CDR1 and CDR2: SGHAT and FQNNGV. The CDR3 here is CAGSFSDRKGETQYF. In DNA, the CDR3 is TGTGCCGGCAGCTTCTCGGACAGGAAGGGAGAGACCCAGTACTTC.

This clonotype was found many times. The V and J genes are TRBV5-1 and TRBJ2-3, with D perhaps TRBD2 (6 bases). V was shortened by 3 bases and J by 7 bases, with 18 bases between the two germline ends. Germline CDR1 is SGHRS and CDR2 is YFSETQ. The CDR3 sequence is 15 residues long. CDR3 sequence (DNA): TGCGCCAGCAGCTCCAGCGGTAGCGGTGGAAATACGCAGTATTTT. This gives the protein CASSSSGSGGNTQYF.

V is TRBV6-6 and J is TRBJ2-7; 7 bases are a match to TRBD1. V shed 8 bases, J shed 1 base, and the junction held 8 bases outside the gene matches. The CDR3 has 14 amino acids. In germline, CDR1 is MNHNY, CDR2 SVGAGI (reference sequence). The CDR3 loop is CASQGQSYSYEQYF. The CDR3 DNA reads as TGTGCCAGCCAGGGACAGTCTTATTCCTACGAGCAGTACTTC.

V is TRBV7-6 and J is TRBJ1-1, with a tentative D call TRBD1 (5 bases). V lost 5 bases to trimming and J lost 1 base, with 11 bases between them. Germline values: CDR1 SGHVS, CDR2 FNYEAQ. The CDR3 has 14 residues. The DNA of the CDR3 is TGTGCCAGCAGCCAAGGGGTAGAGAACACTGAAGCTTTCTTT. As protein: CASSQGVENTEAFF. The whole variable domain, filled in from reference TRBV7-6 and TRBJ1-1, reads GAGVSQSPRYKVTKRGQDVALRCDPISGHVSLYWYRQALGQGPEFLTYFNYEAQQDKSGLPNDRFSAERPEGSISTLTIQRTEQRDSAMYRCASSQGVENTEAFFGQGTRLTVV.

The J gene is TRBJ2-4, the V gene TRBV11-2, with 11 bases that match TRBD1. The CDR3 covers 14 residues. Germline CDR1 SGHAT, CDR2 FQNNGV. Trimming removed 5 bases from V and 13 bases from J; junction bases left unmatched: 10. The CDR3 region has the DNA TGTGCCAGCAGCCACGGGACAGGGGGAGATGAGCAGTACTTC. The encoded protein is CASSHGTGGDEQYF.

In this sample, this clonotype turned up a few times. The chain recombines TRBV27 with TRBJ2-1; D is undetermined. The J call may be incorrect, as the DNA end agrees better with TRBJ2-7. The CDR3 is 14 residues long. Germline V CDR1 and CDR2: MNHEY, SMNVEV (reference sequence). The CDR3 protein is CARPWRCSYNEQYF. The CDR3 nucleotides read TGTGCCAGACCCTGGCGGTGCTCCTACAATGAGCAGTACTTC.

Here the CDR3 reads CSVVGDRAYEQYF. CDR3 coding DNA: TGCAGCGTTGTGGGGGACAGAGCCTACGAGCAGTACTTC. The genes are TRBV29-1 and TRBJ2-7; 7 bases are shared with TRBD1. Trimming took 4 bases from V and 2 from J; bases not matched to a gene: 5. This CDR3 has 13 residues. CDR1 SQVTM and CDR2 ANQGSEA come from the germline V gene.

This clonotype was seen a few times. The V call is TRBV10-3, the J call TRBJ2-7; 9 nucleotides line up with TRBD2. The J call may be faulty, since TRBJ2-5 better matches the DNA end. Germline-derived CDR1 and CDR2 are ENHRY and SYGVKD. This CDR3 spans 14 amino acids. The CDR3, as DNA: TGTGCCATCAGCTCGGGACTAGCTTGGGAGACCCAGTACTTC. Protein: CAISSGLAWETQYF.

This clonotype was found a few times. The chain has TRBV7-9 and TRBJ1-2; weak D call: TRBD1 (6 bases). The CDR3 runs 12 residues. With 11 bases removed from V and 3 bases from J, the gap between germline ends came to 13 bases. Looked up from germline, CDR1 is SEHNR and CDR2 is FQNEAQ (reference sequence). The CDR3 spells CALGGSHYGYTF. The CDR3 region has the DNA TGTGCCCTAGGGGGGTCCCACTATGGCTACACCTTC.

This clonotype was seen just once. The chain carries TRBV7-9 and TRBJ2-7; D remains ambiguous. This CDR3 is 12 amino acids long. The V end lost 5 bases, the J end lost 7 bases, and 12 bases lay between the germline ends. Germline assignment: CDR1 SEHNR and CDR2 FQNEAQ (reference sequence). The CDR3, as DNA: TGTGCCAGCAGCCCCCTACATCGGGAGCAGTACTTC. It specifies CASSPLHREQYF.

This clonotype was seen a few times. The CDR3 region is CASSVESGSYNEQYF. The CDR3 DNA reads TGTGCCAGCAGCGTAGAAAGCGGGAGTTACAATGAGCAGTACTTC. This rearrangement joins TRBV9 to TRBJ2-1, with 8 bases identical to TRBD2. The J call may be in error: the DNA end matches TRBJ2-7 better. Per germline, CDR1 SGDLS and CDR2 YYNGEE. The CDR3 consists of 15 residues.

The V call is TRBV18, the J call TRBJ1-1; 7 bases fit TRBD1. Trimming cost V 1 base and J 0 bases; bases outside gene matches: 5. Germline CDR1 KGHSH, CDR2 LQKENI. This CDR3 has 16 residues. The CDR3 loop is CASSPRHQGVNTEAFF. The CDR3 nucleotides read TGTGCCAGCTCACCACGGCACCAGGGGGTGAACACTGAAGCTTTCTTT.

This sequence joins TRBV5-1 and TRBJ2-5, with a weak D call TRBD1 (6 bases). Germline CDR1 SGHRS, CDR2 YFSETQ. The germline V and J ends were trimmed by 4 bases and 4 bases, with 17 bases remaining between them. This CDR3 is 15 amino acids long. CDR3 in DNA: TGCGCCAGCAGCCCGTCAGGGGACCCTCCAGAGACCCAGTACTTC. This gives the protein CASSPSGDPPETQYF.